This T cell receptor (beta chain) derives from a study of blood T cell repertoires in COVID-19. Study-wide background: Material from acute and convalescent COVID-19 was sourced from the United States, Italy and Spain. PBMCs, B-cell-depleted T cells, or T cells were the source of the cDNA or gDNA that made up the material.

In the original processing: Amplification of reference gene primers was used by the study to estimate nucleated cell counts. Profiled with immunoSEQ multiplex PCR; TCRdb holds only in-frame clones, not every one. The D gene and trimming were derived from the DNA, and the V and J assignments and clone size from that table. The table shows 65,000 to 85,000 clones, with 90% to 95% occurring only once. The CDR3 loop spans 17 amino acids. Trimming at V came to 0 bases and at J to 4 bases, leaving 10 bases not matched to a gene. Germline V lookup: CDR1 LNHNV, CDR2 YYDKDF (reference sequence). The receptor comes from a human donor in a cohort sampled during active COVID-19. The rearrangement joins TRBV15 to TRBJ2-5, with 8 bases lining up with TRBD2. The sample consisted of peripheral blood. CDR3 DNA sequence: TGTGCCACCAGCAGAGATCGGTCGGGGGGGAGGCGAGAGACCCAGTACTTC. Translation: CATSRDRSGGRRETQYF.